The clone carrying this TCR beta chain was recorded only once. Its antigen is still unknown. These data belong to a study of cytomegalovirus exposure and HLA in healthy donors. Study-level findings and limits: Segments of the TCR beta V type were, in most cases, productive about 87% or about 30% of the time in an earlier analysis.

The PCR made use of 60 Vbeta and 13 Jbeta primers. Per the study methods: A follow-up analysis tallied around 80 million unique TCR beta chains, roughly 11 million shared. Assay: immunoSEQ multiplex PCR; the TCRdb copy retains only in-frame clones and omits some. The DNA gave D and trimming, while V, J and clone size come from that table. The table has under 130,000 clones, under 85% seen once. The clonotype originates from a woman aged 40 to 55 in good health and CMV-seropositive. Sequencing was carried out using PBMCs.

The DNA for the CDR3 is TGTGCCAGCAGCTTCCGCACAGGGACGAGAGGCTACACCTTC. Amino acids: CASSFRTGTRGYTF. The rearrangement joins TRBV7-9 to TRBJ1-2; a weak D match, TRBD1 (6 bases). The CDR3 consists of 14 residues. The germline gives CDR1 SEHNR, CDR2 FQNEAQ (reference sequence). With 3 bases removed from V and 8 bases from J, the gap between germline ends came to 16 bases.